The following is a T cell receptor beta chain sequence with its context. The antigen is not known. The data belong to a study of neoadjuvant nivolumab and ipilimumab in lung cancer. Whole-study context: Nivolumab 3 mg/kg was given days 1, 15 and 29, plus ipilimumab 1 mg/kg day 1 in combination. Notes on the study in general: Higher pretherapy blood TCR richness went with higher resected-tumor richness.

The germline gives CDR1 WSHSY, CDR2 SAAADI. Losses at the gene ends were 6 bases for V and 7 bases for J; bases not matched to a gene: 6. The CDR3 has 13 amino acids. Here immunoSEQ multiplex PCR was the method, and the copy in TCRdb shows in-frame clones only, minus some. The table records around 7,500 clones, approximately 91% of them present only once. Material: tumor tissue, obtained after neoadjuvant nivolumab, alone or with ipilimumab, at or shortly before surgery. This sequence originates from an adult with non-small cell lung cancer. Some clones in this sample may be carry-over from other donors' samples. V is TRBV10-2 and J is TRBJ2-1; 7 bases agree with TRBD2. The DNA for the CDR3 is TGCGCCAGCAGGAGGGGAGGGGCGAATGAGCAGTTCTTC. Protein: CASRRGGANEQFF.